The 32 T cell receptor beta chains below come from one sample, sequenced in a study of T cells in localized non-small cell lung cancer. Assay used: immunoSEQ multiplex PCR; TCRdb lists only in-frame clones, some missing. The sample includes 30,000 to 40,000 clones, 75% to 90% of them seen just once. Sequenced material: peripheral blood, taken before any cancer treatment. All receptors derive from a man between 40 and 69 years old with stage I lung adenocarcinoma.

This chain uses TRBV30 with TRBJ1-1; D might be TRBD1 (6 bases). The germline V gene has CDR1 GTSNPN and CDR2 SVGIG (reference sequence). V shed 0 bases and J shed 6 bases, with 11 bases lying between them. The CDR3 is made up of 13 amino acids. The CDR3 spells CAWSVQGLPEAFF. CDR3 bases: TGTGCCTGGAGTGTACAGGGCCTCCCTGAAGCTTTCTTT.

The gene calls are TRBV6-5 and TRBJ1-2, with 7 bases lining up with TRBD1. CDR1 and CDR2 (germline): MNHEY, SVGAGI. Trimming took 5 bases from V and 10 from J; bases not matched to a gene: 10. The CDR3 is 13 amino acids. The CDR3 bases are TGTGCCAGCAGTGTGACAGGGAGTAAAATCTACACCTTC. Translation gives CASSVTGSKIYTF.

The V and J genes are TRBV6-5 and TRBJ1-4; the match to TRBD1 covers 9 bases. V was clipped by 2 bases and J by 7 bases; unmatched bases: 2. This CDR3 spans 14 amino acids. CDR1 and CDR2 (germline): MNHEY, SVGAGI. The CDR3 nucleotides read TGTGCCAGCAGTTACGGACAGGGGCTTGAAAAACTGTTTTTT. This sequence encodes CASSYGQGLEKLFF.

This clone was found a few times. V and J are TRBV14 and TRBJ1-1; 9 nucleotides match TRBD1. This CDR3 spans 14 amino acids. Germline V gene sequence: CDR1 SGHDN, CDR2 FVKESK. J gave up 5 bases and V 2 bases, and 3 bases lay outside the gene matches. The DNA for the CDR3 is TGTGCCAGCAGCCAAAGACAGGGGGGGACTGAAGCTTTCTTT. Encoded protein: CASSQRQGGTEAFF.

This chain uses TRBV2 with TRBJ2-1; D tentatively fits TRBD1 or TRBD2 (5 bases each). V lost 3 bases and J 0 bases, leaving 9 bases between the germline ends. Germline V gives CDR1 SNHLY, CDR2 FYNNEI. This CDR3 is 15 amino acids long. The CDR3 nucleotides read TGTGCCAGCAGTGAGAGGGGTAGCTCCTACAATGAGCAGTTCTTC. Translation gives CASSERGSSYNEQFF.

CDR3: CSVSLAGVTYEQFF. Written as DNA, the CDR3 is TGCAGCGTTTCACTAGCGGGGGTGACGTATGAGCAGTTCTTC. The J gene is TRBJ2-1, the V gene TRBV29-1; 11 nucleotides line up with TRBD2. Germline loops: CDR1 SQVTM, CDR2 ANQGSEA. The CDR3 is made up of 14 amino acids. The V gene end was trimmed by 5 bases and the J gene end by 8 bases; junction bases not matched to a gene: 8.

The chain has TRBV11-2 and TRBJ2-7; 9 nucleotides match TRBD2. The germline V gene has CDR1 SGHAT and CDR2 FQNNGV. V lost 3 bases and J lost 3; bases outside the gene matches: 6. The CDR3 is 15 residues long. This CDR3 is CASSFGTSSLYEQYF. The CDR3 region has the DNA TGTGCCAGCAGCTTTGGGACTAGCTCCCTCTACGAGCAGTACTTC.

This clone came up once. V usage is TRBV5-4 and J usage is TRBJ2-2; possibly TRBD1 or TRBD2 for D (5 bases each). V was clipped by 0 bases and J by 6 bases, with 15 bases between them. The CDR3 extends over 16 amino acids. CDR1 is SGHNT, CDR2 YYREEE, per germline (reference sequence). The CDR3 DNA sequence: TGTGCCAGCAGCTTGGTCGGCAGGGAGTTGGCCGGGGAGCTGTTTTTT. Translated, it gives CASSLVGRELAGELFF.

This clone occurred once. The rearrangement joins TRBV25-1 to TRBJ1-3, with 7 bases that match TRBD1. Germline CDR1 is MGHDK and CDR2 is SYGVNS. The CDR3 contains 14 residues. V lost 1 base and J lost 7; bases outside the gene matches: 4. The DNA for the CDR3 is TGTGCCAGCAGTGAATTGGGCAGGGGGAACACCATATATTTT. It translates to CASSELGRGNTIYF.

V and J are TRBV7-2 and TRBJ1-1; D remains ambiguous. The germline V and J ends were trimmed by 0 bases and 1 base, with 6 bases remaining between them. The CDR3 has 14 amino acids. The germline V gene has CDR1 SGHTA and CDR2 FQGNSA. The chain's CDR3 is CASSLAMGNTEAFF. The CDR3, as DNA: TGTGCCAGCAGCTTAGCCATGGGGAACACTGAAGCTTTCTTT.

The chain is built from TRBV7-9 and TRBJ2-7; TRBD1 matches at 8 bases. Per the germline V gene, CDR1 is SEHNR and CDR2 is FQNEAQ (reference sequence). This CDR3 region has 15 residues. V was clipped by 8 bases and J by 2 bases; unmatched bases: 11. CDR3 sequence reads: CASSLVGQGTYEQYF. CDR3 nucleotide sequence: TGTGCCAGCTCCTTGGTCGGACAGGGCACCTACGAGCAGTACTTC.

The chain links TRBV23-1 to TRBJ2-7, with D unresolved. TRBV23-1 belongs to the ORF category, with a function that is uncertain. Trimming stripped 0 bases from V and 3 bases from J, with 15 bases between. CDR3 length equals 16 residues. The CDR3 region has the DNA TGCGCCAGCAGTCAATCGACCAGTAGCTTGTTCTACGAGCAGTACTTC. As protein: CASSQSTSSLFYEQYF.

V usage is TRBV5-1 and J usage is TRBJ1-1; D is perhaps TRBD1 (5 bases). CDR3 length: 17 residues. Germline CDR1 SGHRS, CDR2 YFSETQ. Trimming removed 0 bases at V and 4 bases at J, with 19 bases between. CDR3 DNA: TGCGCCAGCAGCTTGGTGCCCGAGTCCAGGGAGAGCACTGAAGCTTTCTTT. Its protein is CASSLVPESRESTEAFF.

This chain uses TRBV2 with TRBJ2-7, with 9 nucleotides matching TRBD2. Germline assignment: CDR1 SNHLY and CDR2 FYNNEI. This CDR3 spans 17 amino acids. With 10 bases clipped from V and 2 bases from J, the junction kept 18 bases outside the gene matches. CDR3 sequence (DNA): TGTGCCACCTTGGACGTGACTAGCGGCCCTTTAACCTACGAGCAGTACTTC. It specifies CATLDVTSGPLTYEQYF.

The chain couples TRBV30 to TRBJ1-5; maybe TRBD1 (5 bases). CDR3 length equals 13 residues. V gave up 0 bases and J gave up 5 bases, with 8 bases separating them. Germline V gene data show CDR1 as GTSNPN and CDR2 as SVGIG (reference sequence). The CDR3 reads CAWSVEGYQPQHF. The DNA of the CDR3 is TGTGCCTGGAGTGTCGAGGGGTATCAGCCCCAGCATTTT.

V and J are TRBV11-2 and TRBJ1-1, with TRBD1 matching over 7 bases. The CDR3 runs 15 residues. J lost 4 bases, V lost 4 bases, and 9 bases had no gene match. The germline CDR1 and CDR2 sequences are SGHAT and FQNNGV. CDR3 bases: TGTGCCAGCAGCTGGTCAGGGGGAGGGTCCACTGAAGCTTTCTTT. Protein: CASSWSGGGSTEAFF.

This chain joins TRBV12-5 and TRBJ2-7; D might be TRBD1 or TRBD2, each matching 6 bases. Trimming pared 7 bases from V and 3 bases from J, leaving 16 bases between. The CDR3 loop spans 14 amino acids. Germline V gene sequence: CDR1 LGHNT, CDR2 FRNRAP. The CDR3 reads CASARGTLNYEQYF. In DNA form, the CDR3 reads TGTGCTAGTGCCCGCGGGACACTTAACTACGAGCAGTACTTC.

This chain connects TRBV30 to TRBJ1-6; weak D call: TRBD1 (6 bases). The CDR3 extends over 14 amino acids. Trimming pared 2 bases from V and 6 bases from J, leaving 11 bases between. Germline V gene sequence: CDR1 GTSNPN, CDR2 SVGIG (reference sequence). Written as DNA, the CDR3 is TGTGCCTGGAGTTTGGGGGCGCCTAATTCACCCCTCCACTTT. Translated: CAWSLGAPNSPLHF.

This clone has just one count. The V gene is TRBV2, the J gene TRBJ1-5; 10 bases match TRBD1. The CDR3 length is 15 residues. Germline V lookup: CDR1 SNHLY, CDR2 FYNNEI. The trim removed 10 bases at V and 2 bases at J, leaving 8 bases unmatched. CDR3 residues: CATGTGVLGNQPQHF. In DNA form, the CDR3 reads TGTGCCACCGGGACAGGGGTCTTGGGCAATCAGCCCCAGCATTTT.

The V call is TRBV6-4, the J call TRBJ2-3, with D perhaps given as TRBD1 or TRBD2 (5 bases each). The CDR3 runs 15 residues. The V gene's germline CDR1 is MRHNA and CDR2 SNTAGT. The ends were cut back, 5 bases at V and 1 base at J, with 13 bases in the middle. The DNA of the CDR3 is TGTGCCAGCAGTCCCCGGGACGGACGCACAGATACGCAGTATTTT. This translates into CASSPRDGRTDTQYF.

This clone was detected once. The chain couples TRBV5-1 to TRBJ2-1; D is undetermined. CDR1 SGHRS and CDR2 YFSETQ come from the germline V gene. Trimming pared 4 bases from V and 3 bases from J, leaving 14 bases between. The CDR3 consists of 15 residues. CDR3 in amino acids: CASSADPVGYNEQFF. CDR3 in DNA: TGCGCCAGCAGCGCGGACCCTGTGGGCTACAATGAGCAGTTCTTC.

The chain uses TRBV2 and TRBJ2-5; TRBD1 agrees at 9 bases. The CDR3 is made up of 13 amino acids. V shed 5 bases and J 5 bases; nucleotides not matched to a gene: 3. Germline V gene sequence: CDR1 SNHLY, CDR2 FYNNEI. The CDR3, as DNA: TGTGCCAGCAGTTACAGGGGGCCGGAGACCCAGTACTTC. Translating it yields CASSYRGPETQYF.

The chain combines TRBV5-1 with TRBJ1-1, with a tentative D call TRBD1 (6 bases). Germline V lookup: CDR1 SGHRS, CDR2 YFSETQ. The CDR3 spans 16 residues. Trimming took 1 base from V and 0 from J, leaving 13 bases between them. CDR3 region: CASSLRGSIMNTEAFF. DNA for the CDR3: TGCGCCAGCAGCTTGAGGGGGTCGATCATGAACACTGAAGCTTTCTTT.

This chain joins TRBV29-1 and TRBJ1-2; the D gene is possibly TRBD1 (6 bases). CDR1 is SQVTM, CDR2 ANQGSEA, per germline. V was cut by 0 bases and J by 6 bases, with 14 bases left in between. This CDR3 has 14 residues. The CDR3 bases are TGCAGCGTTGAAGAGACAGGCCAGGGGAATGGCTACACCTTC. Translated, it gives CSVEETGQGNGYTF.

This chain connects TRBV2 to TRBJ2-2; D may be TRBD1 (7 bases). The V gene's germline CDR1 is SNHLY and CDR2 FYNNEI. The CDR3 covers 16 residues. Trimming took off 6 bases at V and 1 base at J, with 15 bases between the two ends. The CDR3 region has the DNA TGTGCCAGCAGATGGGGGAGGACAGGGAACACCGGGGAGCTGTTTTTT. This encodes CASRWGRTGNTGELFF.

The chain combines TRBV27 with TRBJ2-7; D unresolved. Germline values: CDR1 MNHEY, CDR2 SMNVEV (reference sequence). Between the trimmed V and J ends, which lost 4 bases and 7 bases, there was a span of 11 bases. CDR3 length: 12 amino acids. The CDR3: CASSSPGEEQYF. In DNA, the CDR3 is TGTGCCAGCAGTTCCCCCGGAGAGGAGCAGTACTTC.

The chain joins TRBV30 to TRBJ1-1, with D possibly TRBD1 on 5 matching bases. Trimming shortened V by 8 bases and J by 5 bases, and 18 bases separated the two germline ends. Germline V gene data show CDR1 as GTSNPN and CDR2 as SVGIG (reference sequence). The length of the CDR3 is 13 residues. DNA of the CDR3: TGTGCCCTGACTCTCCAGGGTCGGACTGAAGCTTTCTTT. It translates to CALTLQGRTEAFF.

This chain uses TRBV5-1 with TRBJ1-2, with D uncertain. V lost 0 bases, J lost 7 bases, and 10 bases lay in between. Germline V gene sequence: CDR1 SGHRS, CDR2 YFSETQ. CDR3 length equals 13 residues. The CDR3 coding sequence is TGCGCCAGCAGCTTGGCTGGGATGGGTGGCTACACCTTC. This gives the protein CASSLAGMGGYTF. The full variable domain, its missing parts supplied by reference TRBV5-1 and TRBJ1-2, is KAGVTQTPRYLIKTRGQQVTLSCSPISGHRSVSWYQQTPGQGLQFLFEYFSETQRNKGNFPGRFSGRQFSNSRSEMNVSTLELGDSALYLCASSLAGMGGYTFGSGTRLTVV.

This clone was picked up one time. V usage is TRBV29-1 and J usage is TRBJ2-1, with 9 bases identical to TRBD2. CDR1 is SQVTM, CDR2 ANQGSEA, per germline. The ends lost 5 bases at V and 4 bases at J; junction bases unmatched: 6. CDR3 length: 14 residues. CDR3 sequence reads: CSVRSGGPYNEQFF. CDR3 nucleotides: TGCAGCGTTCGTAGCGGGGGACCATACAATGAGCAGTTCTTC.

The J gene is TRBJ2-3, the V gene TRBV30; 9 bases map to TRBD2. The germline V gene has CDR1 GTSNPN and CDR2 SVGIG (reference sequence). V lost 4 bases and J lost 1; bases outside the gene matches: 3. The CDR3 length is 14 residues. CDR3 DNA: TGTGCCTGGAAGGTAGCGGGGGGCACAGATACGCAGTATTTT. Its translation is CAWKVAGGTDTQYF.

The rearrangement joins TRBV19 to TRBJ2-2; D possibly corresponds to TRBD1 (5 bases). CDR1 LNHDA and CDR2 SQIVND come from the germline V gene (reference sequence). CDR3 length: 14 residues. V dropped 3 bases and J dropped 1 base, with 6 bases sitting between them. The CDR3 nucleotides are TGTGCCAGTAGTATTGACAGGAACACCGGGGAGCTGTTTTTT. This encodes CASSIDRNTGELFF. The full variable domain, in which reference TRBV19 and TRBJ2-2 provide the parts outside the CDR3, is DGGITQSPKYLFRKEGQNVTLSCEQNLNHDAMYWYRQDPGQGLRLIYYSQIVNDFQKGDIAEGYSVSREKKESFPLTVTSAQKNPTAFYLCASSIDRNTGELFFGEGSRLTVL.

This sequence joins TRBV5-1 and TRBJ2-5, with TRBD1 matching over 7 bases. Per the germline V gene, CDR1 is SGHRS and CDR2 is YFSETQ. The CDR3 contains 13 residues. V shed 4 bases, J shed 5 bases, and the junction held 5 bases outside the gene matches. CDR3 DNA sequence: TGCGCCAGCAGCCGGACAGGACTGGAGACCCAGTACTTC. Translating it yields CASSRTGLETQYF.